Listed below are T cell receptor beta chains from one sample, sequenced in a study of blood T cells in healthy people across ages. TCRdb fed the 5' RACE reads into MiXCR, producing one record per CDR3 protein. In the table there are 650,000 to 700,000 distinct CDR3 sequences, around 50% of which are singletons. The sequencing input was blood. All receptors derive from a woman over 75 in good health. Both conserved end residues are part of each CDR3. The D gene is left open where the match is weak. Clone sizes are given selectively: once, few, many, or a class where the clone is expanded.

TRBV20-1	-	many	TRBJ2-7	CSALLDTTYEQYF	TGCAGTGCCCTCCTGGACACGACCTACGAGCAGTACTTC
TRBV14	-	-	TRBJ2-7	CASSQDGTNNYEQYF	TGTGCCAGCAGCCAAGATGGGACCAACAACTACGAGCAGTACTTC
TRBV5-1	-	many	TRBJ2-5	CASSPESSQETQYF	TGCGCCAGCAGCCCGGAGTCCTCCCAAGAGACCCAGTACTTC
TRBV5-1	TRBD1	-	TRBJ2-7	CASSIRDRGSDEQYF	TGCGCCAGCAGCATCCGGGACAGGGGGTCGGACGAGCAGTACTTC
TRBV20-1	TRBD2	few	TRBJ2-4	CSARPRAGGLAKNIQYF	TGCAGTGCTAGACCCAGGGCGGGGGGACTAGCCAAAAACATTCAGTACTTC
TRBV7-2	-	-	TRBJ1-4	CASSTGGGGEKLFF	TGTGCCAGCAGCACCGGTGGGGGGGGAGAAAAACTGTTTTTT
TRBV20-1	-	-	TRBJ2-7	CSATRDSGSEQYF	TGCAGTGCGACGAGGGACTCCGGGAGTGAGCAGTACTTC
TRBV3-1	-	many	TRBJ2-5	CASSQEGYQTYF	TGTGCCAGCAGCCAAGAGGGCTACCAGACGTACTTC
TRBV27	TRBD1	-	TRBJ1-1	CASSRRTGSNTEAFF	TGTGCCAGCAGTCGACGGACAGGGTCGAACACTGAAGCTTTCTTT
TRBV5-1	TRBD2	-	TRBJ2-7	CASSSWPTGGGNIYEQYF	TGCGCCAGCAGCTCCTGGCCTACTGGCGGGGGGAATATCTACGAGCAGTACTTC
TRBV20-1	-	-	TRBJ1-5	CSARAPGRGNQPQHF	TGCAGTGCTAGAGCCCCAGGGCGGGGCAATCAGCCCCAGCATTTT
TRBV12-3/TRBV12-4	-	many	TRBJ2-1	CASRPGLNYNEQFF	TGTGCCAGCAGACCGGGACTCAACTACAATGAGCAGTTCTTC
TRBV20-1	-	many	TRBJ2-1	CSAMLWYNEQFF	TGCAGTGCAATGCTATGGTACAATGAGCAGTTCTTC
TRBV3-1	-	once	TRBJ2-5	CASSQDRGRTETQYF	TGTGCCAGCAGCCAAGATCGCGGACGGACGGAGACCCAGTACTTC
TRBV27	TRBD1	-	TRBJ1-5	CASSLQGLGNQPQHF	TGTGCCAGCAGTCTACAGGGGTTGGGCAATCAGCCCCAGCATTTT
TRBV10-3	TRBD1	many	TRBJ2-1	CAISPLRDRVRNEQFF	TGTGCCATCAGTCCATTACGGGACAGGGTTCGGAATGAGCAGTTCTTC
TRBV29-1	-	once	TRBJ2-1	CSVAVAPSGYNEQFF	TGCAGCGTTGCAGTTGCGCCCTCGGGGTACAATGAGCAGTTCTTC
TRBV24-1	-	-	TRBJ2-5	CATSDPNPVGETQYF	TGTGCCACCAGTGACCCTAACCCGGTTGGGGAGACCCAGTACTTC
TRBV2	-	-	TRBJ1-1	CASSQTRNTEAFF	TGTGCCAGCAGCCAGACACGGAACACTGAAGCTTTCTTT
TRBV20-1	-	few	TRBJ2-2	CSARAYTGELFF	TGCAGTGCTAGAGCTTATACCGGGGAGCTGTTTTTT
TRBV24-1	-	-	TRBJ1-2	CATSVPGSGYTF	TGTGCCACCAGTGTCCCAGGGAGTGGCTACACCTTC
TRBV20-1	-	many	TRBJ2-1	CSARTNSSYNEQFF	TGCAGTGCGCGGACTAACAGCTCCTACAATGAGCAGTTCTTC
TRBV3-1	TRBD2	many	TRBJ2-7	CASSQTGTRVNEQYF	TGTGCCAGCAGCCAAACCGGGACTAGAGTGAACGAGCAGTACTTC
TRBV20-1	-	-	TRBJ2-2	CSAISAMGTGELFF	TGCAGTGCCATCTCTGCTATGGGCACCGGGGAGCTGTTTTTT
TRBV29-1	-	-	TRBJ2-6	CSVAPSGANVLTF	TGCAGCGTTGCCCCGAGTGGGGCCAACGTCCTGACTTTC
TRBV6-6	TRBD1	many	TRBJ2-7	CASRGGGAYEQYF	TGTGCCAGCAGAGGGGGCGGTGCCTACGAGCAGTACTTC
TRBV10-1	TRBD2	many	TRBJ2-1	CASSELAGEVNEQFF	TGCGCCAGCAGTGAGTTAGCGGGAGAGGTAAATGAGCAGTTCTTC
TRBV10-3	-	many	TRBJ2-3	CAISGPVTDTQYF	TGTGCCATCAGTGGGCCCGTCACAGATACGCAGTATTTT
TRBV5-1	TRBD2	many	TRBJ2-1	CASSLEAGPYNEQFF	TGCGCCAGCAGCTTGGAAGCGGGACCCTACAATGAGCAGTTCTTC
TRBV29-1	-	-	TRBJ2-7	CSAGQYVVEQYF	TGCAGCGCTGGACAGTACGTTGTCGAGCAGTACTTC
TRBV20-1	-	many	TRBJ2-1	CSAKRATSYNEQFF	TGCAGTGCTAAAAGGGCTACCTCCTACAATGAGCAGTTCTTC
TRBV28	-	-	TRBJ2-7	CASRAGGRSHEQYF	TGTGCCAGCAGGGCCGGAGGGCGCAGTCACGAGCAGTACTTC
TRBV10-3	TRBD1	few	TRBJ2-7	CAAGDRGGYEQYF	TGTGCCGCTGGCGACAGGGGAGGCTACGAGCAGTACTTC
TRBV20-1	-	few	TRBJ1-1	CSAPGAVNTEAFF	TGCAGTGCTCCCGGGGCTGTGAACACTGAAGCTTTCTTT
TRBV6-2/TRBV6-3	-	few	TRBJ2-3	CASSSRIRNPTDTQYF	TGTGCCAGCAGTTCCCGGATACGAAACCCCACAGATACGCAGTATTTT